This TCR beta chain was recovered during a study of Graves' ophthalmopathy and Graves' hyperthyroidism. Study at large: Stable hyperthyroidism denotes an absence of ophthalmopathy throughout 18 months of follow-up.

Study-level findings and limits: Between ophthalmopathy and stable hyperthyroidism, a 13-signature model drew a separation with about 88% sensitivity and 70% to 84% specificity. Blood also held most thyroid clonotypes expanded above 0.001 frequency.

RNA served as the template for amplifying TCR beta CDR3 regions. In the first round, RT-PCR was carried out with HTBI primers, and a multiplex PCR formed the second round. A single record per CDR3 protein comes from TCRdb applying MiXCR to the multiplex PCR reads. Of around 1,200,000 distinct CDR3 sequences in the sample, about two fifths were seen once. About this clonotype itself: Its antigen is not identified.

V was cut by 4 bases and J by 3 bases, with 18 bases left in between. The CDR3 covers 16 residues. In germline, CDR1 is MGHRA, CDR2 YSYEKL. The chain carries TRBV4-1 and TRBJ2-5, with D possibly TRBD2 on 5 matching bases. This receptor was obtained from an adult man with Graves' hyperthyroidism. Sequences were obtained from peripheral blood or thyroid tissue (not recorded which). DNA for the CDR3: TGCGCCAGCAGCCGCCGATCGCCACTAGATGAAGAGACCCAGTACTTC. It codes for CASSRRSPLDEETQYF.